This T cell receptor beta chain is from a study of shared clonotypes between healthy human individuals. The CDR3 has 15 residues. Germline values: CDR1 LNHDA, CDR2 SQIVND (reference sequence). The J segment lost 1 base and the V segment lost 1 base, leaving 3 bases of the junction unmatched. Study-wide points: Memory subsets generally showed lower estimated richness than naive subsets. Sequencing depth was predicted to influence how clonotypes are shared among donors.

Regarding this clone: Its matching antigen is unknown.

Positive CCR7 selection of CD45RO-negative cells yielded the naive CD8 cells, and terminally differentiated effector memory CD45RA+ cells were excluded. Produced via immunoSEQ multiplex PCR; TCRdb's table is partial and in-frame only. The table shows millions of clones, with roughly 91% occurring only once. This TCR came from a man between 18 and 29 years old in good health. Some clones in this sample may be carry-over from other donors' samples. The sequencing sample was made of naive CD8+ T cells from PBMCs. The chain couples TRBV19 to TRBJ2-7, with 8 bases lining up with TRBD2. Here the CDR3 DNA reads TGTGCCAGTAGTATAGGTAGCGGGGCTTCCTACGAGCAGTACTTC. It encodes CASSIGSGASYEQYF.